This T cell receptor (beta chain) was captured by sequencing in a study of blood T cell repertoires in COVID-19. For the study at large: Donors in the United States, Italy and Spain gave samples during acute or convalescent COVID-19. In each case, the material was cDNA or gDNA derived from T cells, B-cell-depleted T cells, or PBMCs.

The ends lost 0 bases at V and 9 bases at J; junction bases unmatched: 8. The germline V gene encodes CDR1 GTSNPN and CDR2 SVGIG (reference sequence). There are 15 residues in the CDR3. Under the authors' procedure: Quantification of nucleated cells was approximated via reference gene primer amplification. The protocol was immunoSEQ multiplex PCR, while the TCRdb copy is restricted to in-frame clones and leaves out a portion. The V and J calls and the clone size are those of that table, but D and trimming were determined from the DNA. The sample holds some 120,000 clones, about 83% seen once. This clonotype was obtained from a human donor in a cohort sampled during active COVID-19. Material: peripheral blood. The chain is built from TRBV30 and TRBJ1-6; TRBD1 matches at 7 bases. As DNA, the CDR3 is TGTGCCTGGAGTGTCGGGCAGGGGGTCATTTCACCCCTCCACTTT. Protein product: CAWSVGQGVISPLHF.